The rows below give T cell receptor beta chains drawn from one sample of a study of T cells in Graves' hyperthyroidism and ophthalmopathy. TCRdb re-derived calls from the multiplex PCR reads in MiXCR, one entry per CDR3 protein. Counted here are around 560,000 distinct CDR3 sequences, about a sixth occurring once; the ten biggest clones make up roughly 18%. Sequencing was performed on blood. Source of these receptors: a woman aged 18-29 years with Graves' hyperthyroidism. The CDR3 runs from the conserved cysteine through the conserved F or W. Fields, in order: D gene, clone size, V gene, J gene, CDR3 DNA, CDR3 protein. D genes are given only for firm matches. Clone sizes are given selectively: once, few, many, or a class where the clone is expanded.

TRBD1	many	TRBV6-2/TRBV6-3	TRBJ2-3	TGTGCCAGCAGTTACTCGAGACAGGGAAGCACAGATACGCAGTATTTT	CASSYSRQGSTDTQYF
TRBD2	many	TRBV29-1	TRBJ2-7	TGCAGCGCCTCGAGCGGGAGATACCCCTACGAGCAGTACTTC	CSASSGRYPYEQYF
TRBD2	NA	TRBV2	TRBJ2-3	TGTGCCAGCAGCGACCCCTCCGGGACTAGCGGGAGGTACGGAGATACGCAGTATTTT	CASSDPSGTSGRYGDTQYF
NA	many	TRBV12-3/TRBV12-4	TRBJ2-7	TGTGCCAGCAGTTTGAACAGGCCTTCCTACGAGCAGTACTTC	CASSLNRPSYEQYF
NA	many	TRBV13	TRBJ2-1	TGTGCCAGCAGCTTTTCAAGGGTTGGGGGGCCGGTGGATGAGCAGTTCTTC	CASSFSRVGGPVDEQFF
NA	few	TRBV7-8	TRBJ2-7	TGTGCCAGCAGCTTAGAGGGGGGACTGTACTACGAGCAGTACTTC	CASSLEGGLYYEQYF
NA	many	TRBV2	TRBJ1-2	TGTGCCAGCAGTCGACCGGGGCCTATCTATGGCTACACCTTC	CASSRPGPIYGYTF
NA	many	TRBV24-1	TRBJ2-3	TGTGCCACCAGTGAAGGCGGGGCAAGCACAGATACGCAGTATTTT	CATSEGGASTDTQYF
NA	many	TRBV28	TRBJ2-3	TGTGCCAGCAGTTTATGGGGGGTTGGACGGTCCAACACAGATACGCAGTATTTT	CASSLWGVGRSNTDTQYF
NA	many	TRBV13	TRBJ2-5	TGTGCCAGCAGCTTAGCCACCCCTGCCGGGACCGAGACCCAGTACTTC	CASSLATPAGTETQYF
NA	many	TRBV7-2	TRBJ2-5	TGTGCCAGCAGCTTCTTTGGGGTCTTCCAAGAGACCCAGTACTTC	CASSFFGVFQETQYF
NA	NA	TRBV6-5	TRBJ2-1	TGTGCCAGCAGTTACTCTGCGGGCCTTACCTACAATGAGCAGTTCTTC	CASSYSAGLTYNEQFF
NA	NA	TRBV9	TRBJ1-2	TGTGCCAGCAGCGTAGGACAGTCTTCCTATGGCTACACCTTC	CASSVGQSSYGYTF
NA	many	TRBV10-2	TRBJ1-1	TGCGCCAGCAGTGAGGACAGGAACACTGAAGCTTTCTTT	CASSEDRNTEAFF
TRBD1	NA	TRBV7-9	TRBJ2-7	TGTGCCAGCAGCAAAGGGGGCCCCCAGGGGCTCTCCTACGAGCAGTACTTC	CASSKGGPQGLSYEQYF
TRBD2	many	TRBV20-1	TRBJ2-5	TGCAGTGCTAGTTCCCTAGCGGGTCTCAAAGAGACCCAGTACTTC	CSASSLAGLKETQYF
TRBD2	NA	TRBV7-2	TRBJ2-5	TGTGCCAGCACCCCTCCTAGCGGGGTCCAAGAGACCCAGTACTTC	CASTPPSGVQETQYF
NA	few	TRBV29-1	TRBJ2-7	TGCAGCGTAATAGGGACAACCGGATACGAGCAGTACTTC	CSVIGTTGYEQYF
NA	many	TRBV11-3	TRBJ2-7	TGTGCCAGCAGCTTCCGACAGTTCGAGCAGTACTTC	CASSFRQFEQYF
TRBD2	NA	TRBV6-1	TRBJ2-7	TGTGCCAGCAAGGGACTAGCGGGAGGGCCAGCCTACGAGCAGTACTTC	CASKGLAGGPAYEQYF
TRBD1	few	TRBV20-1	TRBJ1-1	TGCAGTGCTAGGGATCCGGACAGGGCTATCACTGAAGCTTTCTTT	CSARDPDRAITEAFF
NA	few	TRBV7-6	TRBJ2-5	TGTGCCAGCAGCGGGGCTAGCAATTGGTCCCAGTACTTC	CASSGASNWSQYF
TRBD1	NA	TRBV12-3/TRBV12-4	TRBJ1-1	TGTGCCAGCACTATGGACAGGGTATTGAACACTGAAGCTTTCTTT	CASTMDRVLNTEAFF
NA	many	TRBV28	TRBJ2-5	TGTGCCAGCAGTAAAGGGGCTGAAGAGACCCAGTACTTC	CASSKGAEETQYF
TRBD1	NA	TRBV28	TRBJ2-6	TGTGCCAGCCGGACAGGGGGGTCTGGGGCCAACGTCCTGACTTTC	CASRTGGSGANVLTF
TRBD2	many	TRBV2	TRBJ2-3	TGTGCCAGCAGTTTTGGGACTAGCCTAATGACGCAGTATTTT	CASSFGTSLMTQYF
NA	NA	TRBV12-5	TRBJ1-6	TGTGCTAGTGGTTACTTTACAGGAAGTGGATTGAATTCACCCCTCCACTTT	CASGYFTGSGLNSPLHF
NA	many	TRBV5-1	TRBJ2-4	TGCGCCAGCAGCTTGGACCAGGTGGTCGGAGCCAAAAACATTCAGTACTTC	CASSLDQVVGAKNIQYF
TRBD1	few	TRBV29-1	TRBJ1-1	TGCAGCGTTGGACAGGGGAGGGTCACTGAAGCTTTCTTT	CSVGQGRVTEAFF
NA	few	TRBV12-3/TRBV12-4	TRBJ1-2	TGTGCCAGCAGTTCCCCCTGGGGCAGGGAAAAGTCGAACTATGGCTACACCTTC	CASSSPWGREKSNYGYTF
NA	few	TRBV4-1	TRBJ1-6	TGCGCCAGCAGCCCCGGGGGGACAATCTATAATTCACCCCTCCACTTT	CASSPGGTIYNSPLHF
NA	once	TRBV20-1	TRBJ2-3	TGCAGTGCTAATAGTCGAGATACGCAGTATTTT	CSANSRDTQYF
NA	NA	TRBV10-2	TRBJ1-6	TGCGCCAGCACGCTCGGTTATAATTCACCCCTCCACTTT	CASTLGYNSPLHF
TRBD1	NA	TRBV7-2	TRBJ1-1	TGTGCCAGCAACGACGACAGGGGCGCGGGGATGAACACTGAAGCTTTCTTT	CASNDDRGAGMNTEAFF
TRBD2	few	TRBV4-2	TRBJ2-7	TGTGCCAGCAGCCAAGAGAACATCGCCGGACTAGCGGAGGAGCAGTACTTC	CASSQENIAGLAEEQYF
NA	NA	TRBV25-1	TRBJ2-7	TGTGCCAGCGGGGGAGCCGTAGCCTACGAGCAGTACTTC	CASGGAVAYEQYF
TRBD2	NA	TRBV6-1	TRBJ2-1	TGTGCCAGCACGCGGGAGGCCTCCAATGAGCAGTTCTTC	CASTREASNEQFF
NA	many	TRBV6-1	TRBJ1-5	TGTGCCAGCAGTGAATTGGGCAATCAGCCCCAGCATTTT	CASSELGNQPQHF
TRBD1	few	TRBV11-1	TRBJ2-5	TGTGCCAGCAGCTTAGGGGACAGGCGTCAAGAGACCCAGTACTTC	CASSLGDRRQETQYF
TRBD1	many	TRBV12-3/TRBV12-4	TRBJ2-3	TGTGCCAGCAGAACCGGACAGGGCGGCACAGATACGCAGTATTTT	CASRTGQGGTDTQYF
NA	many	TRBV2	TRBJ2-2	TGTGCCAGCAGGACAGGTTGGACGAACACCGGGGAGCTGTTTTTT	CASRTGWTNTGELFF
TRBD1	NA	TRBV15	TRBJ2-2	TGTGCCACCAGCAGAGGACAGGGGGCCCAAACGAACACCGGGGAGCTGTTTTTT	CATSRGQGAQTNTGELFF
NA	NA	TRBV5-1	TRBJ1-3	TGCGCCAGCAGCCTGGTCCAGGGCTCTGGAAACACCATATATTTT	CASSLVQGSGNTIYF
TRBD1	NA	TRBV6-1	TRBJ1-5	TGTGCCAGCAGCACCCGGGACAGGGGTTTTTATCAGCCCCAGCATTTT	CASSTRDRGFYQPQHF
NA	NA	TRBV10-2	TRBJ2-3	TGCGCCAGCAGTGAATCCCCATTCCTGACAGATACGCAGTATTTT	CASSESPFLTDTQYF
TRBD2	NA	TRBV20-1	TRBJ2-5	TGCGCGGTCCAACCGGGACTAGCGGGAGAAGAGACCCAGTACTTC	CAVQPGLAGEETQYF
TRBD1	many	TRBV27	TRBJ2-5	TGTGCCAGCCCTAGACAGGGTAGGCGGGAGACCCAGTACTTC	CASPRQGRRETQYF
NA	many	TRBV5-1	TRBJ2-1	TGCGCCAGCAAGCCCCCAGGGGAACGAGAGCAGTTCTTC	CASKPPGEREQFF
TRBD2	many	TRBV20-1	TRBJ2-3	TGCAGTGCTCACCGTCTAGCGGGGGGCCACACAGATACGCAGTATTTT	CSAHRLAGGHTDTQYF
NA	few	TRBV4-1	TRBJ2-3	TGCGCCAGCAGCCAATTCACAGATACGCAGTATTTT	CASSQFTDTQYF
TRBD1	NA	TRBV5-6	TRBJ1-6	TGTGCCAGCAGCTCGGGACAGCTCAACTATAATTCACCCCTCCACTTT	CASSSGQLNYNSPLHF
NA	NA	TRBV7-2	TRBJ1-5	TGTGCCAGCAGCTTAGTTCCGGGAAGCCCCAGCAATCAGCCCCAGCATTTT	CASSLVPGSPSNQPQHF
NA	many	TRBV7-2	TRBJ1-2	TGTGCCAGCAGCTTAGTAGGGCAGGCTAACTATGGCTACACCTTC	CASSLVGQANYGYTF